This T cell receptor (beta chain) was captured by sequencing in a study of CD8 T cells in ankylosing spondylitis. Whole-study findings and limits: From matched ankylosing spondylitis synovial fluid, disease-linked clones were reportedly recovered at significantly enriched levels. Within ankylosing spondylitis blood, a TCR beta motif made up of roughly eight highly homologous variants appeared to be characteristic. Clones that were linked to disease were CD8+ and were relatively rare in peripheral blood.

This clonotype was seen more than once but under ten times. The target antigen is unknown. This CDR3 has 16 amino acids. V gave up 1 base and J gave up 2 bases, with 15 bases separating them. CDR1 SGHRS and CDR2 YFSETQ come from the germline V gene. Generation of TCR beta libraries employed quantitative 5'-RACE incorporating molecular barcodes. In TCRdb, the 5' RACE reads were re-called with MiXCR into one record per CDR3 protein. Found here are roughly 220,000 distinct CDR3 sequences, roughly 10% of them singletons; the top ten hold about 20%. J is TRBJ1-2 and V is TRBV5-1, with D possibly matching TRBD1 (5 bases). The sample comprised blood, either unsorted or a sorted T cell fraction (not recorded which). The sequence derives from a male donor with ankylosing spondylitis or in good health (not recorded which). CDR3 sequence reads: CASSLPGGAVNYGYTF. The CDR3 DNA is TGCGCCAGCAGCTTGCCGGGGGGTGCGGTCAACTATGGCTACACCTTC. Together with reference TRBV5-1 and TRBJ1-2, the CDR3 gives the full variable domain: KAGVTQTPRYLIKTRGQQVTLSCSPISGHRSVSWYQQTPGQGLQFLFEYFSETQRNKGNFPGRFSGRQFSNSRSEMNVSTLELGDSALYLCASSLPGGAVNYGYTFGSGTRLTVV.